These 28 T cell receptor beta chains were sequenced from one sample in a study of cytomegalovirus exposure and HLA in healthy donors (dated by TCRdb to the late 2010s). To prepare the library, the immunoSEQ multiplex PCR assay was applied. A mixture of 60 forward primers for TCR Vbeta segments and 13 reverse primers for TCR Jbeta segments was used in the multiplex PCR. Not all clones reach the TCRdb copy of this immuneACCESS table, which keeps in-frame sequences only. Checked studies attribute under half of the gap to unresolved V genes and leave the rest unexplained. The sample includes about 150,000 clones, with roughly 80% observed a single time. The biggest ten clones account for 9.5% to 15% of the sample. Sequences were obtained from PBMCs. Receptors originate from a man aged 25 to 40 in good health and CMV-seropositive.

This rearrangement joins TRBV27 to TRBJ2-7, with D possibly being TRBD1 (6 bases). The CDR3 loop spans 17 amino acids. Germline CDR1 MNHEY, CDR2 SMNVEV (reference sequence). V was clipped by 3 bases and J by 4 bases, with 22 bases between them. The chain's CDR3 is CASSFDGQKQPLYEQYF. The DNA of the CDR3 is TGTGCCAGCAGTTTTGATGGACAGAAGCAACCCTTATACGAGCAGTACTTC.

The chain is built from TRBV19 and TRBJ2-1; tentatively, D is TRBD2 (5 bases). Germline assignment: CDR1 LNHDA and CDR2 SQIVND (reference sequence). The germline V and J ends were trimmed by 3 bases and 7 bases, with 16 bases remaining between them. The CDR3 totals 15 residues. For the CDR3, the DNA is TGTGCCAGTAGTATGAAGCGGATACTCAGAAATGAGCAGTTCTTC. Amino acid sequence: CASSMKRILRNEQFF. The variable domain in full, with the rest retrieved from reference TRBV19 and TRBJ2-1, is DGGITQSPKYLFRKEGQNVTLSCEQNLNHDAMYWYRQDPGQGLRLIYYSQIVNDFQKGDIAEGYSVSREKKESFPLTVTSAQKNPTAFYLCASSMKRILRNEQFFGPGTRLTVL.

The J gene is TRBJ1-1, the V gene TRBV11-2; D ambiguous. The V end was cut by 1 base, the J end by 2 bases, with 8 bases between. This CDR3 contains 14 residues. The germline CDR1 and CDR2 sequences are SGHAT and FQNNGV. The CDR3 here is CASSLVEANTEAFF. CDR3 DNA sequence: TGTGCCAGCAGCTTAGTGGAGGCCAACACTGAAGCTTTCTTT.

The chain carries TRBV18 and TRBJ1-1; TRBD1 is a possible D gene (5 bases). V was clipped by 5 bases and J by 1 base, with 8 bases between them. CDR3 length: 13 amino acids. Germline V gene data show CDR1 as KGHSH and CDR2 as LQKENI. CDR3 region: CASSARENTEAFF. CDR3 DNA: TGTGCCAGCTCAGCCAGGGAGAACACTGAAGCTTTCTTT.

V is TRBV7-9 and J is TRBJ2-1, with D perhaps TRBD1 (6 bases). Trimming took off 8 bases at V and 8 bases at J, with 19 bases between the two ends. The CDR3 contains 14 residues. From germline, CDR1 is SEHNR and CDR2 FQNEAQ (reference sequence). The CDR3 nucleotides are TGTGCCAGCCTACCCCCCGGACAGACCCATGAGCAGTTCTTC. As protein: CASLPPGQTHEQFF.

V usage is TRBV10-3 and J usage is TRBJ2-1; tentatively, D is TRBD1 (6 bases). The CDR3 spans 12 residues. The ends were cut back, 4 bases at V and 9 bases at J, with 10 bases in the middle. The germline gives CDR1 ENHRY, CDR2 SYGVKD. This CDR3 is CAISGSGAEQFF. CDR3 in DNA: TGTGCCATCAGTGGTTCAGGGGCTGAGCAGTTCTTC.

The chain has TRBV7-3 and TRBJ2-1; possible D gene TRBD2, 5 bases. The ends were cut back, 0 bases at V and 3 bases at J, with 12 bases in the middle. Germline values: CDR1 SGHTA, CDR2 FQGTGA. This CDR3 comprises 16 residues. CDR3 DNA sequence: TGTGCCAGCAGCTTAACCGCAACTAGTATCTACAATGAGCAGTTCTTC. Its protein product is CASSLTATSIYNEQFF.

The V call is TRBV5-1, the J call TRBJ1-3; 11 nucleotides align to TRBD1. J lost 1 base, V lost 5 bases, and 5 bases had no gene match. This CDR3 is built from 16 residues. Germline CDR1 and CDR2: SGHRS and YFSETQ. The CDR3 sequence: CASSYGQGASGNTIYF. The CDR3 DNA is TGCGCCAGCAGTTACGGACAGGGGGCTTCTGGAAACACCATATATTTT.

The chain links TRBV7-9 to TRBJ2-1, with D possibly matching TRBD1 (5 bases). Trimming took 3 bases from V and 4 from J, leaving 7 bases between them. Germline V gene sequence: CDR1 SEHNR, CDR2 FQNEAQ (reference sequence). CDR3 length: 13 residues. CDR3 amino acids: CASSFTGYNEQFF. The CDR3 DNA reads TGTGCCAGCAGCTTTACAGGTTACAATGAGCAGTTCTTC.

This clone was observed a handful of times. The chain employs TRBV4-2 and TRBJ2-3; D is perhaps TRBD2 (7 bases). Per germline, CDR1 LGHNA and CDR2 YNFKEQ. The V and J ends lost 4 bases and 2 bases respectively, with 25 bases between them. There are 19 residues in the CDR3. The CDR3 coding sequence is TGTGCCAGCAGCCCCCGTCCGGTGGGGGCTAGCGGAAACACAGATACGCAGTATTTT. It is translated as CASSPRPVGASGNTDTQYF.

This sequence joins TRBV5-1 and TRBJ1-2, with TRBD1 matching 9 bases. The CDR3 length is 15 residues. Trimming at V came to 2 bases and at J to 2 bases, leaving 4 bases not matched to a gene. Germline CDR1 SGHRS, CDR2 YFSETQ. The CDR3 DNA follows: TGCGCCAGCAGCTTAGATGGACAGGGGAACTATGGCTACACCTTC. Protein product: CASSLDGQGNYGYTF.

The gene calls are TRBV7-9 and TRBJ2-7, with a tentative D call TRBD1 (6 bases). CDR1 and CDR2 from the germline V gene are SEHNR and FQNEAQ (reference sequence). CDR3 length: 19 amino acids. V was cut by 3 bases and J by 0 bases, with 24 bases left in between. The CDR3 coding sequence is TGTGCCAGCAGCTTCACCGGGACATCCGCCCTTAGTACCTCCTACGAGCAGTACTTC. This gives the protein CASSFTGTSALSTSYEQYF.

This clone was found a few times. This chain connects TRBV25-1 to TRBJ1-2, with 8 bases matching TRBD1. Germline assignment: CDR1 MGHDK and CDR2 SYGVNS. The CDR3 has 14 residues. V gave up 0 bases and J gave up 8 bases; unmatched junction bases: 5. The CDR3 sequence is CASSEYWQGAGYTF. As DNA, the CDR3 is TGTGCCAGCAGTGAATACTGGCAGGGGGCCGGCTACACCTTC.

This clone came up a few times. V is TRBV28 and J is TRBJ2-1, with 13 positions matching TRBD2. Germline V gene sequence: CDR1 MDHEN, CDR2 SYDVKM. CDR3 length: 14 amino acids. V gave up 6 bases and J gave up 15 bases; unmatched junction bases: 11. The CDR3, as DNA: TGTGCCAGCAGCCCTGGACTAGCGGGAGATAAACGGTTCTTC. The encoded protein is CASSPGLAGDKRFF.

V and J are TRBV7-8 and TRBJ2-1; 7 bases line up with TRBD2. This CDR3 is built from 17 residues. Germline CDR1 SGHVS, CDR2 FQNEAQ. Unmatched junction bases numbered 13, after V lost 2 bases and J lost 6 bases. CDR3 bases: TGTGCCAGCAGCTTAACCCTCGGCGGGAGATGGGTCAATGAGCAGTTCTTC. It is translated as CASSLTLGGRWVNEQFF.

The V and J genes are TRBV5-1 and TRBJ2-2, with D uncertain. This CDR3 has 15 residues. Trimming stripped 1 base from V and 1 base from J, with 8 bases between. CDR1 SGHRS and CDR2 YFSETQ come from the germline V gene. CDR3 residues: CASSLSSGNTGELFF. The DNA for the CDR3 is TGCGCCAGCAGCTTGAGTTCAGGGAACACCGGGGAGCTGTTTTTT.

This chain uses TRBV5-8 with TRBJ1-6, with 12 bases matching TRBD1. Germline-derived CDR1 and CDR2 are SGHTS and YDEGEE. J gave up 7 bases and V 4 bases, and 6 bases lay outside the gene matches. The CDR3 has 16 amino acids. The CDR3 protein is CASSRGQGAGNSPLHF. The CDR3 DNA is TGTGCCAGCAGCAGGGGACAGGGGGCAGGGAATTCACCCCTCCACTTT.

The V and J genes are TRBV13 and TRBJ2-3, with 14 nucleotides matching TRBD2. V lost 5 bases and J lost 3; bases outside the gene matches: 19. This CDR3 region has 21 residues. CDR1 is PRHDT and CDR2 is FYEKMQ in the germline V gene (reference sequence). CDR3 coding DNA: TGTGCCAGCAGCGTATGGGGGGGACTAGCGGGAGTCACCGCGAAGACAGATACGCAGTATTTT. Translation: CASSVWGGLAGVTAKTDTQYF.

The V call is TRBV19, the J call TRBJ1-1; D unresolved. CDR1 is LNHDA and CDR2 is SQIVND in the germline V gene (reference sequence). With 3 bases removed from V and 4 bases from J, the gap between germline ends came to 18 bases. The CDR3 spans 16 residues. CDR3 residues: CASSIIFRVYSTEAFF. The CDR3 DNA sequence: TGTGCCAGTAGTATCATTTTTCGAGTCTACAGCACTGAAGCTTTCTTT.

The genes are TRBV10-3 and TRBJ1-3; the D is unclear. With 2 bases removed from V and 8 bases from J, the gap between germline ends came to 7 bases. Germline V CDR1 and CDR2: ENHRY, SYGVKD. CDR3 size: 12 residues. CDR3 DNA: TGTGCCATCAGTGAGCTCCGGGACACCATATATTTT. It translates to CAISELRDTIYF.

This chain uses TRBV19 with TRBJ1-5; 9 nucleotides agree with TRBD1. V shed 10 bases and J 4 bases; nucleotides not matched to a gene: 5. Germline values: CDR1 LNHDA, CDR2 SQIVND (reference sequence). CDR3 length equals 13 residues. The CDR3 sequence: CATKGQGNQPQHF. CDR3 sequence (DNA): TGTGCCACAAAAGGACAGGGGAATCAGCCCCAGCATTTT.

The chain links TRBV9 to TRBJ2-5, with a weak D call TRBD1 (5 bases). Germline CDR1 and CDR2: SGDLS and YYNGEE. Trimming left V 4 bases short and J 4 bases short, with 17 bases between. This CDR3 is 15 amino acids long. CDR3 region: CASSPSQGLGETQYF. CDR3 sequence (DNA): TGTGCCAGCAGCCCCAGCCAGGGCCTAGGAGAGACCCAGTACTTC.

This clone was observed a few times. This rearrangement joins TRBV6-6 to TRBJ2-7; 10 bases map to TRBD2. Germline V gene sequence: CDR1 MNHNY, CDR2 SVGAGI (reference sequence). The CDR3 runs 15 residues. After removal of 2 bases from V and 2 bases from J, the junction contained 3 bases not matched to a gene. CDR3 bases: TGTGCCAGCAGTTACACTAGCGGGGCCACCTACGAGCAGTACTTC. Amino acid sequence: CASSYTSGATYEQYF.

In its sample, this clone was seen a few times. The gene calls are TRBV14 and TRBJ2-7, with D maybe TRBD1 (6 bases). Germline CDR1 SGHDN, CDR2 FVKESK. This CDR3 comprises 16 residues. Trimming took 4 bases from V and 2 from J, leaving 18 bases between them. CDR3 nucleotide sequence: TGTGCCAGCAGCCTCTTCTCCGGGACACCTCCCTACGAGCAGTACTTC. This encodes CASSLFSGTPPYEQYF.

The V and J genes are TRBV28 and TRBJ2-7, with a possible D match to TRBD1 (6 bases). The germline V gene has CDR1 MDHEN and CDR2 SYDVKM. The CDR3 is made up of 14 amino acids. V lost 7 bases to trimming and J lost 4 bases, with 17 bases between them. CDR3 amino acids: CASTSPSGTYEQYF. CDR3 sequence (DNA): TGTGCCAGCACCTCACCTTCCGGGACATACGAGCAGTACTTC.

The chain recombines TRBV2 with TRBJ2-5; TRBD1 might be the D (5 bases). CDR3 length: 13 amino acids. Trimming removed 6 bases at V and 2 bases at J, with 10 bases between. Germline CDR1 is SNHLY and CDR2 is FYNNEI. The CDR3: CASSVQVQETQYF. For the CDR3, the DNA is TGTGCCAGCAGCGTACAGGTTCAAGAGACCCAGTACTTC.

This sequence joins TRBV5-4 and TRBJ2-5; 8 nucleotides align to TRBD2. This CDR3 has 18 residues. In germline, CDR1 is SGHNT, CDR2 YYREEE (reference sequence). J lost 3 bases, V lost 3 bases, and 16 bases had no gene match. CDR3 coding DNA: TGTGCCAGCAGCTCGAACCTACGCGAGCGGGAGCAAGAAGAGACCCAGTACTTC. Translating gives CASSSNLREREQEETQYF.

The rearrangement uses TRBV7-9 and TRBJ1-5, with 11 nucleotides matching TRBD1. J lost 4 bases, V lost 4 bases, and 3 bases had no gene match. The CDR3 has 15 amino acids. Germline V gives CDR1 SEHNR, CDR2 FQNEAQ (reference sequence). CDR3 DNA: TGTGCCAGCAGCTCGGGACAGGGGGATAATCAGCCCCAGCATTTT. Translated: CASSSGQGDNQPQHF.